The 23 T cell receptor beta chains below were found in one sample sequenced in a study of beta chain features in type 1 diabetes. Every isolated RNA sample was fully reverse transcribed, so sequencing captured expressed TCRB transcripts. This table comes from immunoSEQ multiplex PCR, and its TCRdb copy is limited to in-frame clones, with some not included. The sample lists about 150,000 clones, 11% occurring once. The source material was central memory CD4+ T cells from blood. The origin of the receptors is a man aged 18 to 30 in good health.

This clone was found a few times. The rearrangement uses TRBV28 and TRBJ2-1; maybe TRBD1 (5 bases). CDR3 length: 12 residues. Between the trimmed V and J ends, which lost 8 bases and 5 bases, there was a span of 10 bases. Germline V lookup: CDR1 MDHEN, CDR2 SYDVKM. This CDR3 is CASSRENNEQFF. The CDR3 nucleotides read TGTGCCAGCTCCAGGGAAAACAATGAGCAGTTCTTC.

This clone was seen ten or more times. J is TRBJ2-5 and V is TRBV4-3, with unresolved D. CDR3 length equals 15 residues. Germline V gene lookup returns CDR1 LGHNA and CDR2 YSLEER. V shed 4 bases and J shed 1 base, with 13 bases lying between them. CDR3 protein: CASSRENSAQETQYF. Written as DNA, the CDR3 is TGCGCCAGCAGCCGAGAGAATTCAGCCCAAGAGACCCAGTACTTC.

V gene TRBV7-2 combines with J gene TRBJ2-5; D could derive from TRBD1 or TRBD2 (6 bases each). The germline V gene encodes CDR1 SGHTA and CDR2 FQGNSA. The CDR3 extends over 13 amino acids. With 3 bases removed from V and 5 bases from J, the gap between germline ends came to 10 bases. The CDR3 DNA reads as TGTGCCAGCAGCTTGGAGGGGGGCGAGACCCAGTACTTC. As protein: CASSLEGGETQYF.

Only a few counts were recorded for this clone. The CDR3 nucleotides read TGTGCCAGCAGTTCTGGGGATGGAAACACCATATATTTT. It yields the protein CASSSGDGNTIYF. The V call is TRBV28, the J call TRBJ1-3; D not resolved. V was shortened by 4 bases and J by 3 bases, with 7 bases between the two germline ends. The germline CDR1 and CDR2 sequences are MDHEN and SYDVKM. This CDR3 spans 13 amino acids.

The chain links TRBV14 to TRBJ1-2, with no clear D. This CDR3 has 13 amino acids. The V end was cut by 0 bases, the J end by 4 bases, with 6 bases between. Germline-derived CDR1 and CDR2 are SGHDN and FVKESK. The CDR3 here is CASSQDGGYGYTF. Here the CDR3 DNA reads TGTGCCAGCAGCCAAGATGGAGGCTATGGCTACACCTTC.

The sample holds a few counts of this clone. In DNA, the CDR3 is TGTGCCAGTAGTATTCCCAGGGAAGTATCGGCTTTCTTT. It codes for CASSIPREVSAFF. This chain connects TRBV19 to TRBJ1-1; the D gene is possibly TRBD1 (5 bases). The V and J ends lost 3 bases and 11 bases respectively, with 16 bases between them. This CDR3 contains 13 residues. CDR1 LNHDA and CDR2 SQIVND come from the germline V gene (reference sequence).

This clone is classed as medium-sized. The J gene is TRBJ2-5, the V gene TRBV7-2; D is possibly TRBD2 (6 bases). CDR1 is SGHTA, CDR2 FQGNSA, per germline. Trimming shortened V by 5 bases and J by 13 bases, and 20 bases separated the two germline ends. The CDR3 runs to 13 residues. Written as DNA, the CDR3 is TGTGCCAGCAGCCTATCCGGGACTTCGGTCCCGTACTTC. Its protein product is CASSLSGTSVPYF.

This clone came up a few times. The chain uses TRBV14 and TRBJ1-6; D gene ambiguous. Trimming stripped 1 base from V and 14 bases from J, with 12 bases between. CDR1 and CDR2 (germline): SGHDN, FVKESK. The length of the CDR3 is 13 residues. The CDR3 DNA sequence: TGTGCCAGCAGCCAAGTTGATCGAAGGACCCTCCACTTT. The encoded protein is CASSQVDRRTLHF.

This clone has more than one count but fewer than ten. The chain combines TRBV28 with TRBJ1-1; no reliable D call. Trimming left V 1 base short and J 0 bases short, with 9 bases between. The CDR3 is 15 amino acids. Germline V gives CDR1 MDHEN, CDR2 SYDVKM. The CDR3 spells CASSLLSIMNTEAFF. CDR3 DNA sequence: TGTGCCAGCAGTTTATTGTCGATTATGAACACTGAAGCTTTCTTT. The full variable domain, its missing parts supplied by reference TRBV28 and TRBJ1-1, is DVKVTQSSRYLVKRTGEKVFLECVQDMDHENMFWYRQDPGLGLRLIYFSYDVKMKEKGDIPEGYSVSREKKERFSLILESASTNQTSMYLCASSLLSIMNTEAFFGQGTRLTVV.

V is TRBV9 and J is TRBJ2-3, with 10 bases identical to TRBD1. J lost 0 bases, V lost 3 bases, and 1 base had no gene match. CDR1 and CDR2 from the germline V gene are SGDLS and YYNGEE. The CDR3 has 15 residues. The CDR3 DNA follows: TGTGCCAGCAGCGCGGGACAGGGGAGCACAGATACGCAGTATTTT. Translation gives CASSAGQGSTDTQYF.

The rearrangement links TRBV18 to TRBJ2-7; D unresolved. The CDR3 consists of 13 residues. Germline-derived CDR1 and CDR2 are KGHSH and LQKENI. The V gene lost 3 bases and the J gene lost 1 base, with 7 bases spanning the gap. The CDR3 nucleotides read TGTGCCAGCTCACCCGACTTATCCTACGAGCAGTACTTC. Translated, it gives CASSPDLSYEQYF.

V gene TRBV6-6 combines with J gene TRBJ2-3; D not certain. Trimming pared 8 bases from V and 3 bases from J, leaving 6 bases between. Germline CDR1 reads MNHNY; CDR2 reads SVGAGI (reference sequence). This CDR3 contains 11 residues. This CDR3 is CASRSTDTQYF. CDR3 coding DNA: TGTGCCAGCCGAAGTACAGATACGCAGTATTTT.

This clone was seen a handful of times. V usage is TRBV5-1 and J usage is TRBJ1-2; 8 bases align to TRBD1. V trimming: 0 bases; J trimming: 3 bases; junction bases outside the gene matches: 1. CDR3 length: 14 residues. Germline loops: CDR1 SGHRS, CDR2 YFSETQ. The CDR3: CASSLVGQDYGYTF. The CDR3 coding sequence is TGCGCCAGCAGCTTGGTGGGACAGGACTATGGCTACACCTTC.

V gene TRBV9 combines with J gene TRBJ1-3; a possible D gene is TRBD1 (6 bases). Germline CDR1 and CDR2: SGDLS and YYNGEE. Trimming cost V 3 bases and J 2 bases, with 15 bases left between them. This CDR3 comprises 16 residues. The CDR3 region has the DNA TGTGCCAGCAGCGACCCCAGGGGAAGGACTGGAAACACCATATATTTT. This codes for CASSDPRGRTGNTIYF.

CDR3 region: CASTLGSGGYTDTQYF. CDR3 sequence (DNA): TGTGCCAGCACCTTAGGCTCGGGAGGATACACAGATACGCAGTATTTT. The chain links TRBV28 to TRBJ2-3, with TRBD2 matching over 7 bases. CDR1 and CDR2 (germline): MDHEN, SYDVKM. With V trimmed by 7 bases and J by 2 bases, 12 bases remained unmatched. The CDR3 totals 16 residues.

V is TRBV11-3 and J is TRBJ2-3; no reliable D call. V lost 2 bases to trimming and J lost 4 bases, with 7 bases between them. Germline-derived CDR1 and CDR2 are SGHNT and YENEEA. The CDR3 runs 13 residues. In DNA form, the CDR3 reads TGTGCCAGCAGCTTACGAGACGCAGATACGCAGTATTTT. The encoded protein is CASSLRDADTQYF.

The chain links TRBV10-3 to TRBJ2-2; D possibly uses TRBD1 or TRBD2 (5 bases each). V was cut by 6 bases and J by 4 bases, with 18 bases left in between. The V gene's germline CDR1 is ENHRY and CDR2 SYGVKD. This CDR3 is 16 amino acids long. The CDR3 DNA reads as TGTGCCATCAGGACAGACGGACATGGAGGCACCGGGGAGCTGTTTTTT. Translating gives CAIRTDGHGGTGELFF.

This clone showed up just a few times. J is TRBJ2-1 and V is TRBV11-3, with TRBD2 matching over 16 bases. V shed 1 base and J 6 bases; nucleotides not matched to a gene: 6. The CDR3 totals 18 residues. Germline loops: CDR1 SGHNT, CDR2 YENEEA. The CDR3 DNA reads as TGTGCCAGCAGCTTAGTTGCCGGGACTAGCGGGAGGGGCAATGAGCAGTTCTTC. Its translation: CASSLVAGTSGRGNEQFF.

This clone was detected a few times. This chain links TRBV7-8 with TRBJ2-5; 7 bases are a match to TRBD1. Germline V CDR1 and CDR2: SGHVS, FQNEAQ. The junction had 4 bases not matched to a gene; V was cut back by 0 bases and J by 3 bases. CDR3 length equals 15 residues. The CDR3 spells CASSLAGQPKETQYF. DNA of the CDR3: TGTGCCAGCAGCTTAGCGGGACAGCCCAAAGAGACCCAGTACTTC.

The chain combines TRBV5-1 with TRBJ2-4; D gene uncertain. CDR1 is SGHRS and CDR2 is YFSETQ in the germline V gene. This CDR3 is built from 14 residues. The ends were cut back, 0 bases at V and 1 base at J, with 5 bases in the middle. The CDR3 protein is CASSLDTAKNIQYF. The CDR3 region has the DNA TGCGCCAGCAGCTTGGATACGGCCAAAAACATTCAGTACTTC.

This clone was seen more than once but under ten times. The V gene is TRBV10-1, the J gene TRBJ2-1; no firm D call. V lost 5 bases, J lost 3 bases, and 11 bases lay in between. This CDR3 region has 14 residues. Germline CDR1 is WNHNN and CDR2 is SYGVQD (reference sequence). In DNA form, the CDR3 reads TGCGCCAGCAGTTACTTGGACCGCTACAATGAGCAGTTCTTC. Amino acid sequence: CASSYLDRYNEQFF.

This clone has just a few counts. This sequence joins TRBV9 and TRBJ1-1, with 8 nucleotides matching TRBD1. V gave up 3 bases and J gave up 1 base; unmatched junction bases: 5. Germline loops: CDR1 SGDLS, CDR2 YYNGEE. This CDR3 is 15 amino acids long. Written as DNA, the CDR3 is TGTGCCAGCAGCGCCCAAGGACAGGGGAACACTGAAGCTTTCTTT. Protein product: CASSAQGQGNTEAFF.

This clone showed up just a few times. The rearrangement joins TRBV5-4 to TRBJ1-1, with no clear D. The CDR3 totals 14 residues. Deletions cut 4 bases from V and 0 bases from J, with 10 bases between. The V gene's germline CDR1 is SGHNT and CDR2 YYREEE (reference sequence). The CDR3: CASSLNSLNTEAFF. CDR3 sequence (DNA): TGTGCCAGCAGCCTAAACTCACTGAACACTGAAGCTTTCTTT.